Listed here are 15 T cell receptor beta chains from one sample, sequenced in a study of T cell clonotyping in hematopoietic cell transplantation. Time point defined: recipient sample about 28 days before transplant, after cytoreduction. The table came from immunoSEQ multiplex PCR; TCRdb's copy has only in-frame clones and leaves some out. Seen here are about 41,000 clones, about 85% observed once, and the top ten hold approximately 2.8%. The sample in question was peripheral blood mononuclear cells, obtained before stem cell transplant. These receptors originate from a man aged 60 to 75 with acute myeloid leukemia. Some clones in this sample may be carry-over from other donors' samples.

The chain recombines TRBV18 with TRBJ2-5, with TRBD1 matching 10 bases. V was pared by 2 bases and J by 1 base, with 1 base of the junction left unmatched. Looked up from germline, CDR1 is KGHSH and CDR2 is LQKENI. The CDR3 contains 15 residues. CDR3 DNA: TGTGCCAGCTCACCAGGGACAGGGGTCCAAGAGACCCAGTACTTC. Its protein is CASSPGTGVQETQYF.

The V gene is TRBV11-1, the J gene TRBJ2-5; TRBD2 matches at 13 bases. The germline V gene encodes CDR1 SGHAT and CDR2 FQDESV (reference sequence). The CDR3 runs to 16 residues. After removal of 0 bases from V and 7 bases from J, the junction contained 5 bases not matched to a gene. CDR3 protein: CASSLASGLAGTTQYF. The CDR3 coding sequence is TGTGCCAGCAGCTTAGCATCGGGACTAGCGGGGACGACCCAGTACTTC.

Details on this clone: The sample contains more than one DNA sequence encoding this CDR3. The chain carries TRBV25-1 and TRBJ1-4; D remains unclear. Germline V lookup: CDR1 MGHDK, CDR2 SYGVNS. The CDR3 spans 13 residues. Trimming removed 3 bases at V and 5 bases at J, with 7 bases between. CDR3: CASSDRGNEKLFF. DNA of the CDR3: TGTGCCAGCAGTGACCGAGGGAATGAAAAACTGTTTTTT.

The CDR3 DNA follows: TGTGCCAGCAGTTACTCGGGGACAGGGGACGAGACCCAGTACTTC. Translation gives CASSYSGTGDETQYF. V usage is TRBV6-5 and J usage is TRBJ2-5, with TRBD1 matching over 10 bases. Germline V gene lookup returns CDR1 MNHEY and CDR2 SVGAGI. The CDR3 has 15 residues. Trimming took 0 bases from V and 5 from J; bases not matched to a gene: 3.

The rearrangement links TRBV4-3 to TRBJ2-7; TRBD2 might be the D (6 bases). The CDR3 sequence is 16 residues long. Trimming cost V 0 bases and J 0 bases, with 12 bases left between them. Germline assignment: CDR1 LGHNA and CDR2 YSLEER. This CDR3 reads CASSQDPGGDSYEQYF. The DNA of the CDR3 is TGCGCCAGCAGCCAAGATCCGGGCGGGGACTCCTACGAGCAGTACTTC.

V usage is TRBV29-1 and J usage is TRBJ2-7; D may be TRBD2 (5 bases). The CDR3 has 14 amino acids. The germline gives CDR1 SQVTM, CDR2 ANQGSEA. The ends were cut back, 7 bases at V and 4 bases at J, with 20 bases in the middle. The DNA of the CDR3 is TGCAGCGCCTCCGGTACGAGCGGATCTTACGAGCAGTACTTC. It yields the protein CSASGTSGSYEQYF.

This clone was recorded a few times. V and J are TRBV5-1 and TRBJ2-2, with D perhaps TRBD1 (6 bases). The V and J ends lost 2 bases and 3 bases respectively, with 11 bases between them. Looked up from germline, CDR1 is SGHRS and CDR2 is YFSETQ. CDR3 length: 15 residues. As DNA, the CDR3 is TGCGCCAGCAGCTTTAAGACAGGACACACCGGGGAGCTGTTTTTT. It codes for CASSFKTGHTGELFF.

The CDR3 sequence is CASSQQGTTQYF. DNA for the CDR3: TGTGCCAGCAGCCAACAGGGAACTACGCAGTATTTT. V is TRBV14 and J is TRBJ2-3; a weak D match, TRBD1 (5 bases). V was shortened by 2 bases and J by 8 bases, with 8 bases between the two germline ends. Germline CDR1 SGHDN, CDR2 FVKESK. The CDR3 spans 12 residues.

V gene TRBV7-2 combines with J gene TRBJ2-7; TRBD1 matches at 7 bases. Per the germline V gene, CDR1 is SGHTA and CDR2 is FQGNSA. V trimming: 2 bases; J trimming: 2 bases; junction bases outside the gene matches: 9. The CDR3 totals 16 residues. The CDR3 DNA is TGTGCCAGCAGCTTAATATCAGGACAGGCGACCTACGAGCAGTACTTC. This codes for CASSLISGQATYEQYF.

This clone was seen only once. V gene TRBV19 combines with J gene TRBJ2-3; the D gene is possibly TRBD2 (5 bases). CDR1 LNHDA and CDR2 SQIVND come from the germline V gene (reference sequence). This CDR3 region has 14 residues. The V gene lost 7 bases and the J gene lost 3 bases, with 14 bases spanning the gap. The CDR3 coding sequence is TGTGCCAGTACGCTAGCCGGGGTAACAGATACGCAGTATTTT. It translates to CASTLAGVTDTQYF.

The chain uses TRBV7-2 and TRBJ2-5; no clear D gene. V dropped 0 bases and J dropped 5 bases, with 13 bases sitting between them. The CDR3 length is 15 residues. Germline CDR1 reads SGHTA; CDR2 reads FQGNSA. CDR3 residues: CASSLAGKVVETQYF. CDR3 DNA sequence: TGTGCCAGCAGCTTAGCGGGGAAGGTCGTGGAGACCCAGTACTTC.

This chain joins TRBV6-5 and TRBJ1-5; 7 bases agree with TRBD1. Trimming removed 6 bases from V and 5 bases from J; junction bases left unmatched: 10. This CDR3 has 15 amino acids. The germline V gene has CDR1 MNHEY and CDR2 SVGAGI. The CDR3 region has the DNA TGTGCCAGCAGCTCAACACAGGGGAGGTATCAGCCCCAGCATTTT. Amino acid sequence: CASSSTQGRYQPQHF.

The V gene is TRBV27, the J gene TRBJ1-6; D remains ambiguous. CDR3 size: 15 residues. Trimming stripped 3 bases from V and 0 bases from J, with 6 bases between. Germline values: CDR1 MNHEY, CDR2 SMNVEV (reference sequence). The CDR3 sequence is CASSLADSYNSPLHF. The CDR3 nucleotides read TGTGCCAGCAGTTTGGCGGACTCCTATAATTCACCCCTCCACTTT.

The chain is built from TRBV12-5 and TRBJ2-2; a possible D gene is TRBD2 (7 bases). The V end was cut by 8 bases, the J end by 8 bases, with 24 bases between. Germline CDR1 and CDR2: LGHNT and FRNRAP. CDR3 length equals 16 residues. This CDR3 is CASSRRGGISSGELFF. CDR3 bases: TGTGCTAGTTCCCGGAGGGGGGGCATTTCTTCTGGGGAGCTGTTTTTT.

V gene TRBV11-3 combines with J gene TRBJ1-4; TRBD1 might be the D (6 bases). Germline CDR1 SGHNT, CDR2 YENEEA. The V and J ends lost 10 bases and 11 bases respectively, with 23 bases between them. The CDR3 length is 14 residues. The CDR3 DNA is TGTGCCACCTCAGCGGACAGTAATGAAAGGAAACTGTTTTTT. This encodes CATSADSNERKLFF.